Listed here are 19 T cell receptor beta chains from one sample, sequenced in a study of PD-1 blockade in classical Hodgkin lymphoma (dated by TCRdb to 2018 to 2021). Sample time point, as interpreted from the label and publication: cycle 1 day 1 (C1D1), immediately before nivolumab initiation. Relapse after autologous stem cell transplantation had occurred in all trial patients, and cohorts A, B and C were distinguished by prior brentuximab vedotin exposure. Receptor libraries were prepared by the immunoSEQ multiplex PCR assay. TCRdb provides this immuneACCESS table in a form limited to in-frame rearrangements. Some clones are lacking; in checked studies, under half of them reflect an unresolved V gene, and why the rest are absent is not known. For this sample there are 13,000 to 15,000 clones; 55% to 65% appear just once. Jointly, the top ten make up roughly 10% of the sample. The material sequenced was peripheral blood mononuclear cells (PBMCs), taken at baseline. Receptors were obtained from a human donor with classical Hodgkin lymphoma.

This clone occurred a few times. The V gene is TRBV11-1, the J gene TRBJ1-5; TRBD1 matches 7 bases. The CDR3 has 16 amino acids. Trimming cost V 5 bases and J 7 bases; bases outside gene matches: 14. Germline V gene sequence: CDR1 SGHAT, CDR2 FQDESV (reference sequence). CDR3 loop: CASSRATGSELQPQHF. The CDR3 DNA follows: TGTGCCAGCAGCAGGGCGACAGGGTCTGAATTGCAGCCCCAGCATTTT.

This sequence joins TRBV28 and TRBJ2-7; 11 nucleotides agree with TRBD2. The ends lost 8 bases at V and 4 bases at J; junction bases unmatched: 10. This CDR3 has 15 residues. Germline V gene lookup returns CDR1 MDHEN and CDR2 SYDVKM. The CDR3 region has the DNA TGTGCCAGCGGCCATAGCGGGAGGGCGCAGTACGAGCAGTACTTC. This sequence encodes CASGHSGRAQYEQYF.

This rearrangement joins TRBV7-8 to TRBJ2-6; D may be TRBD2 (5 bases). The CDR3 runs to 17 residues. Germline lookup yields CDR1 SGHVS and CDR2 FQNEAQ. V was pared by 0 bases and J by 0 bases, with 9 bases between. The DNA of the CDR3 is TGTGCCAGCAGCTTAGCCGAGGGATACTCTGGGGCCAACGTCCTGACTTTC. The encoded protein is CASSLAEGYSGANVLTF.

The J gene is TRBJ2-1, the V gene TRBV30; 10 positions match TRBD2. Germline CDR1 reads GTSNPN; CDR2 reads SVGIG (reference sequence). CDR3 length: 15 amino acids. The junction had 8 bases not matched to a gene; V was cut back by 2 bases and J by 7 bases. CDR3 coding DNA: TGTGCCTGGAGTCTCTCAGCGGGAGGGCCAAATGAGCAGTTCTTC. Translation gives CAWSLSAGGPNEQFF.

The V and J genes are TRBV5-6 and TRBJ2-5; 10 positions match TRBD2. The CDR3 runs to 16 residues. Germline V gene sequence: CDR1 SGHDT, CDR2 YYEEEE. The J segment lost 2 bases and the V segment lost 0 bases, leaving 4 bases of the junction unmatched. CDR3 protein: CASSLGTSGGQETQYF. The CDR3 region has the DNA TGTGCCAGCAGCTTGGGGACTAGCGGAGGGCAAGAGACCCAGTACTTC.

The chain joins TRBV11-3 to TRBJ2-3; a weak D match, TRBD1 (5 bases). The CDR3 length is 13 residues. Germline values: CDR1 SGHNT, CDR2 YENEEA. Trimming removed 3 bases at V and 6 bases at J, with 10 bases between. The CDR3 DNA reads TGTGCCAGCAGCTTTGAACAGGTGGATACGCAGTATTTT. It yields the protein CASSFEQVDTQYF.

This clone was picked up a small number of times. V gene TRBV2 combines with J gene TRBJ1-1; tentative D call: TRBD1 (6 bases). With 2 bases removed from V and 3 bases from J, the gap between germline ends came to 10 bases. Germline V CDR1 and CDR2: SNHLY, FYNNEI. The CDR3 runs to 14 residues. Here the CDR3 reads CASSEQGWDTEAFF. The CDR3 nucleotides read TGTGCCAGCAGTGAACAGGGGTGGGACACTGAAGCTTTCTTT.

In this sample, this clone turned up a few times. V gene TRBV7-2 combines with J gene TRBJ2-7, with D maybe TRBD2 (6 bases). The length of the CDR3 is 14 residues. The V and J ends lost 3 bases and 2 bases respectively, with 11 bases between them. Germline CDR1 and CDR2: SGHTA and FQGNSA. CDR3 nucleotide sequence: TGTGCCAGCAGCTTCTTAGCGGAGACCTACGAGCAGTACTTC. Translation: CASSFLAETYEQYF.

The chain employs TRBV7-2 and TRBJ2-4; D gene unclear. The CDR3 consists of 14 residues. Per the germline V gene, CDR1 is SGHTA and CDR2 is FQGNSA. The ends were cut back, 3 bases at V and 0 bases at J, with 6 bases in the middle. CDR3 in amino acids: CASSLDLAKNIQYF. In nucleotides, the CDR3 is TGTGCCAGCAGCTTGGATTTAGCCAAAAACATTCAGTACTTC.

The CDR3 region has the DNA TGTGCTAGTGGACAACAGGGCGGTGAAGCTTTCTTT. Its protein is CASGQQGGEAFF. The chain is built from TRBV12-5 and TRBJ1-1; maybe TRBD1 (6 bases). CDR3 length: 12 residues. CDR1 and CDR2 from the germline V gene are LGHNT and FRNRAP. Trimming took off 6 bases at V and 7 bases at J, with 12 bases between the two ends. Based on the CDR3 plus reference TRBV12-5 and TRBJ1-1, the full variable domain is DARVTQTPRHKVTEMGQEVTMRCQPILGHNTVFWYRQTMMQGLELLAYFRNRAPLDDSGMPKDRFSAEMPDATLATLKIQPSEPRDSAVYFCASGQQGGEAFFGQGTRLTVV.

This rearrangement joins TRBV7-2 to TRBJ2-5, with D unclear. Germline V gene sequence: CDR1 SGHTA, CDR2 FQGNSA. V lost 5 bases and J 2 bases, leaving 12 bases between the germline ends. This CDR3 comprises 14 residues. The CDR3 DNA reads as TGTGCCAGCAGCCCCTGGACCCGACAAGAGACCCAGTACTTC. This gives the protein CASSPWTRQETQYF.

The V and J genes are TRBV19 and TRBJ1-6, with D uncertain. The CDR3 has 15 residues. V gave up 3 bases and J gave up 7 bases, with 13 bases separating them. From germline, CDR1 is LNHDA and CDR2 SQIVND (reference sequence). CDR3 protein: CASSIVGQENSPLHF. For the CDR3, the DNA is TGTGCCAGTAGTATCGTTGGGCAGGAGAATTCACCCCTCCACTTT.

This clone was counted only a few times. The chain uses TRBV6-5 and TRBJ2-3, with 8 bases that match TRBD1. The CDR3 extends over 15 amino acids. Germline V gene lookup returns CDR1 MNHEY and CDR2 SVGAGI. V dropped 0 bases and J dropped 4; count of bases not matched to a gene: 3. CDR3 in amino acids: CASSYSQGEADTQYF. CDR3 sequence (DNA): TGTGCCAGCAGTTACTCACAGGGGGAGGCAGATACGCAGTATTTT.

The V call is TRBV13, the J call TRBJ2-7; D gene unclear. Germline V CDR1 and CDR2: PRHDT, FYEKMQ (reference sequence). The CDR3 runs to 12 residues. Trimming pared 4 bases from V and 5 bases from J, leaving 9 bases between. The CDR3 reads CASSSKKDEQYF. In DNA, the CDR3 is TGTGCCAGCAGCTCCAAGAAGGACGAGCAGTACTTC.

In this sample, this clone turned up a few times. This sequence joins TRBV18 and TRBJ2-5; possibly TRBD2 for D (5 bases). From germline, CDR1 is KGHSH and CDR2 LQKENI. V lost 2 bases, J lost 5 bases, and 15 bases lay in between. There are 15 residues in the CDR3. The CDR3 loop reads CASSPGYRGEETQYF. The CDR3 DNA is TGTGCCAGCTCACCAGGTTATCGGGGAGAGGAGACCCAGTACTTC.

The chain employs TRBV25-1 and TRBJ2-7; 7 bases match TRBD1. CDR3 size: 15 residues. Germline values: CDR1 MGHDK, CDR2 SYGVNS. V trimming: 3 bases; J trimming: 5 bases; junction bases outside the gene matches: 10. In DNA, the CDR3 is TGTGCCAGCAGTGAGCTAGGAAAAGACAGGGACGAGCAGTACTTC. This codes for CASSELGKDRDEQYF.

The chain recombines TRBV6-6 with TRBJ2-1; 8 nucleotides match TRBD2. Trimming at V came to 6 bases and at J to 5 bases, leaving 6 bases not matched to a gene. Looked up from germline, CDR1 is MNHNY and CDR2 is SVGAGI (reference sequence). This CDR3 is 14 amino acids long. The CDR3 nucleotides are TGTGCCAGCAGCCTAAGCGGGAGTCACAATGAGCAGTTCTTC. It codes for CASSLSGSHNEQFF.

This chain links TRBV5-1 with TRBJ1-1; 7 positions agree with TRBD1. The CDR3 covers 18 residues. The germline V gene encodes CDR1 SGHRS and CDR2 YFSETQ. V lost 3 bases, J lost 0 bases, and 14 bases stayed unmatched. CDR3 sequence (DNA): TGCGCCAGCAGCTCAGGAAGACGACAGGGTTATATGAACACTGAAGCTTTCTTT. Its translation is CASSSGRRQGYMNTEAFF. The full variable domain, its missing parts supplied by reference TRBV5-1 and TRBJ1-1, is KAGVTQTPRYLIKTRGQQVTLSCSPISGHRSVSWYQQTPGQGLQFLFEYFSETQRNKGNFPGRFSGRQFSNSRSEMNVSTLELGDSALYLCASSSGRRQGYMNTEAFFGQGTRLTVV.

This clone came up a few times. V gene TRBV28 combines with J gene TRBJ1-1; a weak D match, TRBD1 (6 bases). Germline values: CDR1 MDHEN, CDR2 SYDVKM. The CDR3 is 14 residues long. Trimming took 1 base from V and 5 from J, leaving 11 bases between them. The CDR3 sequence is CASSLLPGETEAFF. CDR3 bases: TGTGCCAGCAGTTTATTACCAGGGGAGACTGAAGCTTTCTTT.